This T cell receptor beta chain was sequenced for a study of blood T cell repertoires in COVID-19. Per the germline V gene, CDR1 is LGHDT and CDR2 is YNNKEL (reference sequence). The CDR3 runs to 16 residues. V lost 0 bases to trimming and J lost 2 bases, with 13 bases between them. Produced via immunoSEQ multiplex PCR; TCRdb's table is partial and in-frame only. The data show about 95,000 clones, roughly 80% seen once. The sequenced sample was peripheral blood. The J gene is TRBJ1-2, the V gene TRBV3-1 (or the pseudogene TRBV3-2); D perhaps matches TRBD1 (5 bases). The clonotype originates from an elderly man with active or convalescent COVID-19. DNA for the CDR3: TGTGCCAGCAGCCAAGATGCTCGGGCAGGGAACTATGGCTACACCTTC. It specifies CASSQDARAGNYGYTF.